Listed here are 2 T cell receptor beta chains from one sample, sequenced in a study of blood T cell repertoires in COVID-19. Only in-frame clones appear in the TCRdb table, and some are missing; sequencing was by immunoSEQ multiplex PCR. The sample yields around 150,000 clones, more than 75% seen once. The sample comprised peripheral blood. Receptors originate from a man aged 35-49 years with acute or convalescent COVID-19.

The J gene is TRBJ1-1, the V gene TRBV28, with 8 bases fitting TRBD1. The ends lost 2 bases at V and 9 bases at J; junction bases unmatched: 5. Germline lookup yields CDR1 MDHEN and CDR2 SYDVKM. This CDR3 comprises 13 residues. CDR3 protein: CASSLRDRYQAFF. Here the CDR3 DNA reads TGTGCCAGCAGTTTAAGGGACAGGTACCAAGCTTTCTTT.

The rearrangement joins TRBV28 to TRBJ2-5, with 8 bases aligning to TRBD2. CDR1 is MDHEN, CDR2 SYDVKM, per germline. Trimming took 5 bases from V and 4 from J; bases not matched to a gene: 6. The CDR3 has 14 residues. The CDR3 reads CASSPGLGVETQYF. In DNA form, the CDR3 reads TGTGCCAGCAGTCCGGGACTAGGGGTAGAGACCCAGTACTTC. Combining the CDR3 with reference TRBV28 and TRBJ2-5 gives the whole variable domain DVKVTQSSRYLVKRTGEKVFLECVQDMDHENMFWYRQDPGLGLRLIYFSYDVKMKEKGDIPEGYSVSREKKERFSLILESASTNQTSMYLCASSPGLGVETQYFGPGTRLLVL.